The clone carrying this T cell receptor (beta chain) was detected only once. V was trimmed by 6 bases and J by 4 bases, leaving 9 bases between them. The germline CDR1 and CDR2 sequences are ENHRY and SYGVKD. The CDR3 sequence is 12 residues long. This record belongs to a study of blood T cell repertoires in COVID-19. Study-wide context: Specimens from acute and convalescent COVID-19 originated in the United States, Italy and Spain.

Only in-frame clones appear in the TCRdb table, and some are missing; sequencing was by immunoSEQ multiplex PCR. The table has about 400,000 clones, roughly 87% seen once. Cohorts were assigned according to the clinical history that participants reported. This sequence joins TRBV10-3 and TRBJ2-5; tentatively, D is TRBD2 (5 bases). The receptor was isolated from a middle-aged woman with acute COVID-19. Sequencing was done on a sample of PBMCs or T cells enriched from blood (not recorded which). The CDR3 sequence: CAISSGLETQYF. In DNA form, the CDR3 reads TGTGCCATCAGCTCGGGGTTAGAGACCCAGTACTTC.